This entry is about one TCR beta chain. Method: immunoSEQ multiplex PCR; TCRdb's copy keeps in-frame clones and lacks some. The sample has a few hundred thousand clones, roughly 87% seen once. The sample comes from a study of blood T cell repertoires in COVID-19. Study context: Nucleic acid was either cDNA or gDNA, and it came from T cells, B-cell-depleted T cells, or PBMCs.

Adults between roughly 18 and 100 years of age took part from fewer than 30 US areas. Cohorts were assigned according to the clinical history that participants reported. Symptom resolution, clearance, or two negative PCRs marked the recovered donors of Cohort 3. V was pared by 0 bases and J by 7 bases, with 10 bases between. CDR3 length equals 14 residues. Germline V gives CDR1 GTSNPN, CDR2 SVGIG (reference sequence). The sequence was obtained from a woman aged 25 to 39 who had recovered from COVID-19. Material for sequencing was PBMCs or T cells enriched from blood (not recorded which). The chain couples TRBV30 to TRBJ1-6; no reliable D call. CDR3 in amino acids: CAWSVLLRNSPLHF. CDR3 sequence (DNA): TGTGCCTGGAGTGTGTTATTGCGGAATTCACCCCTCCACTTT.